The 6 T cell receptor beta chains below come from one sample, sequenced in a study of monozygotic twins with inflammatory bowel disease. TCRdb reprocessed the 5' RACE reads and reports one entry per CDR3 protein, with no DNA. This repertoire includes some 150,000 distinct CDR3 sequences. The sample taken for sequencing was blood. Receptors were obtained from a human donor with ulcerative colitis or Crohn's disease, or a healthy co-twin of an affected twin (not recorded which).

J is TRBJ1-2 and V is TRBV7-9. CDR1 SEHNR and CDR2 FQNEAQ come from the germline V gene (reference sequence). This CDR3 has 16 residues. The CDR3 loop is CASSLGRPDLNYGYTF.

The chain employs TRBV27 and TRBJ2-3. The CDR3 is 16 residues long. From germline, CDR1 is MNHEY and CDR2 SMNVEV (reference sequence). This CDR3 reads CASSTTGPTSTDTQYF.

This chain joins TRBV20-1 and TRBJ2-3; absent DNA, TCRdb's TRBD2 call cannot be checked. Germline loops: CDR1 DFQATT, CDR2 SNEGSKA (reference sequence). This CDR3 has 16 amino acids. This CDR3 reads CSARDAVAGGTDTQYF.

The chain is built from TRBV19 and TRBJ1-6; TCRdb reports TRBD1, a call that lacks DNA to check it against. The CDR3 loop spans 15 amino acids. In germline, CDR1 is LNHDA, CDR2 SQIVND (reference sequence). The CDR3 here is CASSTRQPTNSPLHF.

This chain links TRBV5-1 with TRBJ2-2; TCRdb names TRBD2, which stays unverified in the absence of DNA. CDR1 is SGHRS, CDR2 YFSETQ, per germline. This CDR3 contains 14 residues. The CDR3 reads CASSPEGPTGELFF.

This chain's CDR3 is CASSIDLPGTGSYNEQFF. The chain recombines TRBV19 with TRBJ2-1. CDR3 size: 18 residues. Germline loops: CDR1 LNHDA, CDR2 SQIVND (reference sequence).